This T cell receptor (beta chain) was retrieved from a study of T cells in Graves' hyperthyroidism and ophthalmopathy. Study outcomes and limitations: Blood also carried most thyroid clonotypes expanded above 0.001.

Points on this clonotype: Its antigen is currently unknown.

RNA transcripts gave rise to amplified TCR beta CDR3 regions. During a first-round RT-PCR of the TCR CDR3, the HTBI primer set was used. MiXCR, run by TCRdb on the multiplex PCR reads, gives a single entry per CDR3 protein. The sample has around 690,000 distinct CDR3 sequences; 17% are singletons. The CDR3 is 12 amino acids. Germline loops: CDR1 KGHSH, CDR2 LQKENI. The ends lost 6 bases at V and 13 bases at J; junction bases unmatched: 9. This receptor was identified in a man aged 50 to 60 with Graves' hyperthyroidism. V gene TRBV18 combines with J gene TRBJ2-5; 9 nucleotides line up with TRBD2. The sequencing input was blood. CDR3 region: CASSKTSGILYF. In nucleotides, the CDR3 is TGTGCCAGCTCGAAGACTAGCGGTATTCTGTACTTC.